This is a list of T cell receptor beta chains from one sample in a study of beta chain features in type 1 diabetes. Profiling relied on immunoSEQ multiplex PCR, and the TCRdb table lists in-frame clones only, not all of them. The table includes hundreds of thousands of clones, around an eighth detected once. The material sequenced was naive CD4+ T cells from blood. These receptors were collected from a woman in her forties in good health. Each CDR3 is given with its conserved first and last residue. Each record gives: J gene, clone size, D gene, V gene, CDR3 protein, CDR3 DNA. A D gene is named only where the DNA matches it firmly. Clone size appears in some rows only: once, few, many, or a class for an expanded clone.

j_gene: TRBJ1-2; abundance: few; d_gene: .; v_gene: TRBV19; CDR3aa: CASLRDYGLGGYTF; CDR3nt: TGTGCCAGTTTACGGGACTACGGTCTTGGGGGCTACACCTTC
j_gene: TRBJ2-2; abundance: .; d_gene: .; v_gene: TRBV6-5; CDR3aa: CASSRLAGELFF; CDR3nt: TGTGCCAGCAGTCGACTCGCTGGGGAGCTGTTTTTT
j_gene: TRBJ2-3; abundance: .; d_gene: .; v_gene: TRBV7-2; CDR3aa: CASSLVSGTQYF; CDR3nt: TGTGCCAGCAGCTTAGTCTCCGGTACGCAGTATTTT
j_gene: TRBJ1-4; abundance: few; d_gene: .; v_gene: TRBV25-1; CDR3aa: CASSEWVEAGEKLFF; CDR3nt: TGTGCCAGCAGTGAATGGGTGGAAGCGGGGGAAAAACTGTTTTTT
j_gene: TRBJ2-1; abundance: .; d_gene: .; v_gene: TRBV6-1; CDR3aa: CASSSSGINEQFF; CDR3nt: TGTGCCAGCAGTTCCTCGGGGATTAATGAGCAGTTCTTC
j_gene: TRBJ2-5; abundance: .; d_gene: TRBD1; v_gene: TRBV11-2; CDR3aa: CASSPMTGNQETQYF; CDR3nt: TGTGCCAGCAGCCCCATGACAGGGAACCAAGAGACCCAGTACTTC
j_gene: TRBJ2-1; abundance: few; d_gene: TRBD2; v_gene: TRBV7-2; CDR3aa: CASSLASGRYNEQFF; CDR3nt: TGTGCCAGCAGCTTGGCTAGCGGGAGATACAATGAGCAGTTCTTC
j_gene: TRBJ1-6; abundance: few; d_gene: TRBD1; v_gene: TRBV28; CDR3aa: CASSTGQLSAPLHF; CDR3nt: TGTGCCAGCAGCACGGGACAGTTAAGTGCACCCCTCCACTTT
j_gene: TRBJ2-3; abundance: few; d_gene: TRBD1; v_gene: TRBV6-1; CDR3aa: CAISSGTGGGDTQYF; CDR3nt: TGTGCCATTTCGAGCGGGACAGGGGGGGGAGATACGCAGTATTTT
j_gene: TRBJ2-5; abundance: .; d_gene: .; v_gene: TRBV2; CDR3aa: CASSTPLGQLSAQYF; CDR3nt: TGTGCCAGCAGTACCCCGCTGGGCCAGCTGTCGGCCCAGTACTTC
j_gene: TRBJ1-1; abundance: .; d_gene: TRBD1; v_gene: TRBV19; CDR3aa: CASILDRASAEAFF; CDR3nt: TGTGCCAGTATCCTAGACAGGGCCTCTGCTGAAGCTTTCTTT
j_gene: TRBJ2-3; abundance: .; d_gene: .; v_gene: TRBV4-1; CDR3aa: CASSQDTRVGDTQYF; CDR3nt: TGCGCCAGCAGCCAAGATACCAGGGTGGGAGATACGCAGTATTTT
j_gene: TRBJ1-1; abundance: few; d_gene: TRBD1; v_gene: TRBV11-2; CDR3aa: CASSLVGTGETEAFF; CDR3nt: TGTGCCAGCAGCTTAGTAGGGACAGGGGAGACTGAAGCTTTCTTT
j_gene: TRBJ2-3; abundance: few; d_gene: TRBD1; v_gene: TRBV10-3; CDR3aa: CAIKKEGQGFADTQYF; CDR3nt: TGTGCCATCAAAAAGGAAGGACAGGGGTTCGCAGATACGCAGTATTTT
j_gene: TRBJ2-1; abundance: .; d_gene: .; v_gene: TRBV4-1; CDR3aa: CASSPGISYNEQFF; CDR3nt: TGCGCCAGCAGTCCAGGGATCTCCTACAATGAGCAGTTCTTC
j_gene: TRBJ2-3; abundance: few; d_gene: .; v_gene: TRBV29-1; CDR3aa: CSVDWLGGPDTQYF; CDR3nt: TGCAGCGTTGATTGGTTGGGGGGTCCAGATACGCAGTATTTT
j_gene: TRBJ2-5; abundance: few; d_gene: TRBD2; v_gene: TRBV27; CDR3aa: CASLRTGGPGETQYF; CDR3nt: TGTGCCAGCCTAAGGACGGGGGGGCCTGGGGAGACCCAGTACTTC
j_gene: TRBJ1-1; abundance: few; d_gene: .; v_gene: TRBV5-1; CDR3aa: CASSLDRNTEAFF; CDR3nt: TGCGCCAGCAGCTTGGACAGGAACACTGAAGCTTTCTTT
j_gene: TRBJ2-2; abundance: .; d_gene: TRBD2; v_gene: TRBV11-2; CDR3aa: CASRLAVTGELFF; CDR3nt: TGTGCCAGCAGACTAGCGGTCACCGGGGAGCTGTTTTTT
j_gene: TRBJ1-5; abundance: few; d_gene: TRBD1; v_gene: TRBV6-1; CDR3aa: CASGDRGNQPQHF; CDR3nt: TGTGCCAGCGGGGACAGGGGCAATCAGCCCCAGCATTTT
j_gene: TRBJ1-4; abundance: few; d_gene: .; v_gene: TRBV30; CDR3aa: CACHRAPVTEKLFF; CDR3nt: TGTGCCTGCCACAGGGCCCCCGTTACTGAAAAACTGTTTTTT
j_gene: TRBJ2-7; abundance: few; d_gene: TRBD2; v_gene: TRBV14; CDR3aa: CASSQVVAGGHEQYF; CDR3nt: TGTGCCAGCAGCCAAGTAGTAGCGGGGGGTCACGAGCAGTACTTC
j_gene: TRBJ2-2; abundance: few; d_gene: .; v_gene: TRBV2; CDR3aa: CASSANPGHLTGELFF; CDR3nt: TGTGCCAGCAGTGCAAACCCGGGACACCTCACCGGGGAGCTGTTTTTT
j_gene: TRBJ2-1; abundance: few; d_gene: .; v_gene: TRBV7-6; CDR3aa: CASSFGSGSGNEQFF; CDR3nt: TGTGCCAGCAGCTTCGGGTCGGGATCGGGAAATGAGCAGTTCTTC
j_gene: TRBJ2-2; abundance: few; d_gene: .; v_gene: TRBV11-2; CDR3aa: CASSLGRAAGELFF; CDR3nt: TGTGCCAGCAGCTTAGGCAGGGCGGCCGGGGAGCTGTTTTTT
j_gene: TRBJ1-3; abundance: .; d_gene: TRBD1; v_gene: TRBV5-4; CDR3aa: CASSWGTGLYSGNTIYF; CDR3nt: TGTGCCAGCAGCTGGGGGACAGGGCTTTACTCTGGAAACACCATATATTTT
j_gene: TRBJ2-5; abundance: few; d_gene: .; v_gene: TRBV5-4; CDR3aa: CASSLEQGAVRETQYF; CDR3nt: TGTGCCAGCAGCTTAGAACAAGGGGCGGTGAGGGAGACCCAGTACTTC
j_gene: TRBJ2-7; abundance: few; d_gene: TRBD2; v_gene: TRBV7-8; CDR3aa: CASSLVRLAGGYEQYF; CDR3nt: TGTGCCAGCAGCTTGGTCAGACTAGCGGGTGGATACGAGCAGTACTTC
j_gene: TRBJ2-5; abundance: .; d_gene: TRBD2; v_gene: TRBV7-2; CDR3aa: CASRPRGGRETQYF; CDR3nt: TGTGCCAGCAGGCCCCGGGGGGGCCGAGAGACCCAGTACTTC